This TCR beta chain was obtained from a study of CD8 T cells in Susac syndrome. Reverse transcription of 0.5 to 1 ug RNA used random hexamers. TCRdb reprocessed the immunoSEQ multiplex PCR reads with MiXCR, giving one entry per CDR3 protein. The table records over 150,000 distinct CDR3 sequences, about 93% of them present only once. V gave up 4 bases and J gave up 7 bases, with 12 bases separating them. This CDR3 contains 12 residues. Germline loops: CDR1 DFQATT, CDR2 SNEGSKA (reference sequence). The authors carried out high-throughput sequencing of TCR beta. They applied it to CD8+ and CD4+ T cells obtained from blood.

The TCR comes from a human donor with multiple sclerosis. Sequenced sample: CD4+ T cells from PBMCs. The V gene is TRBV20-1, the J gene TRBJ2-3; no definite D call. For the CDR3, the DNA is TGCAGTGCTATAGACACGCTAAATACGCAGTATTTT. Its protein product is CSAIDTLNTQYF.